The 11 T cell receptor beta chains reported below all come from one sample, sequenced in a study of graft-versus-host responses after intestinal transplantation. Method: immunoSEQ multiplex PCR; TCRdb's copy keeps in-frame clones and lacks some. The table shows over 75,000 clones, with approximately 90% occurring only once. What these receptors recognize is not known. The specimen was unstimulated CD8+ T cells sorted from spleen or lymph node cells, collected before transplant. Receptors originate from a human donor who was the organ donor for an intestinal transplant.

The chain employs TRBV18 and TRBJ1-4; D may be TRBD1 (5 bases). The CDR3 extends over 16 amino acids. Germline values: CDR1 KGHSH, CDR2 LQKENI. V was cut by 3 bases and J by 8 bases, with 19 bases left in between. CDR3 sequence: CASSPIHDGGDEKLFF. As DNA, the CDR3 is TGTGCCAGCTCACCGATCCATGACGGAGGGGACGAAAAACTGTTTTTT.

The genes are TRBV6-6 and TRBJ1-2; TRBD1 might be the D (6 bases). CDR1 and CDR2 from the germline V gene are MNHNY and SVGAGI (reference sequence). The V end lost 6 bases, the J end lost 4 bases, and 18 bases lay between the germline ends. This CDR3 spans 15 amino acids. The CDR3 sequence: CASRYLEGQIYGYTF. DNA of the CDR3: TGTGCCAGCAGGTACCTTGAAGGACAGATCTATGGCTACACCTTC.

Here the CDR3 reads CASRGGGYTEAFF. The CDR3, as DNA: TGTGCCAGCAGAGGGGGCGGATACACTGAAGCTTTCTTT. The chain recombines TRBV28 with TRBJ1-1; 7 bases map to TRBD1. Unmatched junction bases numbered 4, after V lost 6 bases and J lost 3 bases. Germline CDR1 reads MDHEN; CDR2 reads SYDVKM. There are 13 residues in the CDR3.

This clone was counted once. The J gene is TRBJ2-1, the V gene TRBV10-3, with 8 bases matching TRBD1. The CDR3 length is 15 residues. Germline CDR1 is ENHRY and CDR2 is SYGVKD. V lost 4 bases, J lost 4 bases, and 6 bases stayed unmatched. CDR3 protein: CAISGTGYAYNEQFF. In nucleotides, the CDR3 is TGTGCCATCAGTGGGACAGGGTATGCTTACAATGAGCAGTTCTTC.

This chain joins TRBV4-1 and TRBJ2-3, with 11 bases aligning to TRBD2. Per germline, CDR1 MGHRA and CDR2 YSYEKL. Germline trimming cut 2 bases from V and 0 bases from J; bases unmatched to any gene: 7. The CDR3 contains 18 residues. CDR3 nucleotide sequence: TGCGCCAGCAGCCAACCCCCCAGACTAGCGGGAAGCACAGATACGCAGTATTTT. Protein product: CASSQPPRLAGSTDTQYF.

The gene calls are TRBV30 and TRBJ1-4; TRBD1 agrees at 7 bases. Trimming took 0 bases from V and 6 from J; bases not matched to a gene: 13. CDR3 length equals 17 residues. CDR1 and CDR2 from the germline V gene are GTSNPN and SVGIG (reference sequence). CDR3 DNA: TGTGCCTGGAGTGTACCCAGTGTTGTAGGGGGCGATGAAAAACTGTTTTTT. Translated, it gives CAWSVPSVVGGDEKLFF.

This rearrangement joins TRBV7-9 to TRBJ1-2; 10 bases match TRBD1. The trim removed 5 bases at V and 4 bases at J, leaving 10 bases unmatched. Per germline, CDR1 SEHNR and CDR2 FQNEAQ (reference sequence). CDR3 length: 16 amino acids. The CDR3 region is CASSPRDRGLIYGYTF. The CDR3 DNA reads TGTGCCAGCAGCCCCCGGGACAGGGGACTAATCTATGGCTACACCTTC.

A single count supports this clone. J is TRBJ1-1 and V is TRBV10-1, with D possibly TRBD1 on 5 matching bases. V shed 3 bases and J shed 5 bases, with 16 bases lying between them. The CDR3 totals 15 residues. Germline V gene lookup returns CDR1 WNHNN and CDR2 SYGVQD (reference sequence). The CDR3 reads CASSDAGGSRTEAFF. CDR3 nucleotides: TGCGCCAGCAGTGACGCCGGGGGAAGTCGTACTGAAGCTTTCTTT.

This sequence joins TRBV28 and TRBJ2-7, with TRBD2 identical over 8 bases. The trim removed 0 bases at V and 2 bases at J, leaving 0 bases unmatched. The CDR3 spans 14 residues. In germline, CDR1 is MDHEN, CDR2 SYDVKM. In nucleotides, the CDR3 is TGTGCCAGCAGTTTATGGCGGGGGGCCTACGAGCAGTACTTC. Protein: CASSLWRGAYEQYF.

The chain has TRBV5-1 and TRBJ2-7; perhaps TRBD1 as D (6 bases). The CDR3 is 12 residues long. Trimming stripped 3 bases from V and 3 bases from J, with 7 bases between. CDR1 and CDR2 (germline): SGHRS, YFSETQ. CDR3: CASSWDNYEQYF. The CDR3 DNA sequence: TGCGCCAGCAGCTGGGACAACTACGAGCAGTACTTC. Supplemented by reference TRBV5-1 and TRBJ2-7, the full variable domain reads KAGVTQTPRYLIKTRGQQVTLSCSPISGHRSVSWYQQTPGQGLQFLFEYFSETQRNKGNFPGRFSGRQFSNSRSEMNVSTLELGDSALYLCASSWDNYEQYFGPGTRLTVT.

Here the CDR3 reads CASSPSGSLYEQYF. CDR3 bases: TGTGCCAGCAGCCCCTCGGGGTCGCTCTACGAGCAGTACTTC. The chain couples TRBV27 to TRBJ2-7; weak D call: TRBD2 (5 bases). Germline V gives CDR1 MNHEY, CDR2 SMNVEV (reference sequence). The length of the CDR3 is 14 residues. The V and J ends lost 6 bases and 3 bases respectively, with 15 bases between them.